These 25 T cell receptor beta chains were sequenced from one sample in a study of cytomegalovirus exposure and HLA in healthy donors. With 60 Vbeta and 13 Jbeta primers, the PCR was carried out. Produced via immunoSEQ multiplex PCR; TCRdb's table is partial and in-frame only. This sample lists some 33,000 clones; its ten largest clones have around 4.5%. What was sequenced was PBMCs. The receptors come from a female donor in good health and CMV-seronegative.

The J gene is TRBJ1-2, the V gene TRBV10-3, with 8 bases identical to TRBD1. Germline CDR1 and CDR2: ENHRY and SYGVKD. Trimming took 4 bases from V and 5 from J; bases not matched to a gene: 9. The CDR3 sequence is 15 residues long. For the CDR3, the DNA is TGTGCCATCAGTGGAATTGACAGGGGATTATATGGCTACACCTTC. It yields the protein CAISGIDRGLYGYTF.

This rearrangement joins TRBV19 to TRBJ1-2; possible D gene TRBD1, 5 bases. The CDR3 has 18 residues. CDR1 and CDR2 (germline): LNHDA, SQIVND (reference sequence). V was clipped by 4 bases and J by 2 bases, with 23 bases between them. The CDR3 DNA reads as TGTGCCAGTAGTACATATACAGGTGTTGTGTGGGGCAACTATGGCTACACCTTC. It yields the protein CASSTYTGVVWGNYGYTF. Full variable domain (missing parts from reference TRBV19 and TRBJ1-2): DGGITQSPKYLFRKEGQNVTLSCEQNLNHDAMYWYRQDPGQGLRLIYYSQIVNDFQKGDIAEGYSVSREKKESFPLTVTSAQKNPTAFYLCASSTYTGVVWGNYGYTFGSGTRLTVV.

The chain carries TRBV6-1 and TRBJ2-1; 10 nucleotides match TRBD2. The V gene's germline CDR1 is MNHNS and CDR2 SASEGT. V lost 3 bases, J lost 10 bases, and 9 bases stayed unmatched. The CDR3 contains 15 residues. The CDR3 here is CASSDGTSVTSEQFF. The CDR3 nucleotides read TGTGCCAGCAGTGACGGGACTAGCGTTACCTCGGAGCAGTTCTTC.

The rearrangement links TRBV7-9 to TRBJ1-2; D is possibly TRBD1 (6 bases). Trimming took 5 bases from V and 4 from J, leaving 14 bases between them. CDR1 is SEHNR, CDR2 FQNEAQ, per germline (reference sequence). This CDR3 is built from 14 residues. CDR3 sequence reads: CASSHGTGSYGYTF. The CDR3 DNA sequence: TGTGCCAGCAGCCATGGCACAGGGTCCTATGGCTACACCTTC. Full variable domain (rest looked up from reference TRBV7-9 and TRBJ1-2): DTGVSQNPRHKITKRGQNVTFRCDPISEHNRLYWYRQTLGQGPEFLTYFQNEAQLEKSRLLSDRFSAERPKGSFSTLEIQRTEQGDSAMYLCASSHGTGSYGYTFGSGTRLTVV.

J is TRBJ1-2 and V is TRBV5-4; 7 nucleotides line up with TRBD1. The CDR3 covers 15 residues. Germline V gives CDR1 SGHNT, CDR2 YYREEE (reference sequence). The V and J ends lost 4 bases and 0 bases, in that order; junction bases with no gene match: 6. The CDR3 nucleotides are TGTGCCAGCAGCAGGACAGGTGAAGCTAACTATGGCTACACCTTC. This codes for CASSRTGEANYGYTF.

This chain connects TRBV6-1 to TRBJ1-6; D unclear. The CDR3 sequence is 15 residues long. Trimming shortened V by 2 bases and J by 7 bases, and 12 bases separated the two germline ends. Looked up from germline, CDR1 is MNHNS and CDR2 is SASEGT. The CDR3 nucleotides are TGTGCCAGCAGTGAAACCCTACCCCCGAATTCACCCCTCCACTTT. Residues: CASSETLPPNSPLHF.

The chain recombines TRBV5-1 with TRBJ1-2; TRBD1 matches at 8 bases. The CDR3 is 18 amino acids. Germline-derived CDR1 and CDR2 are SGHRS and YFSETQ. V was clipped by 3 bases and J by 4 bases; unmatched bases: 17. CDR3 protein: CASSSGRDRTSHTYGYTF. CDR3 bases: TGCGCCAGCAGCTCAGGACGGGACAGGACCTCACACACCTATGGCTACACCTTC.

The rearrangement links TRBV4-1 to TRBJ1-5; 8 nucleotides align to TRBD1. With 1 base clipped from V and 1 base from J, the junction kept 6 bases outside the gene matches. Germline CDR1 reads MGHRA; CDR2 reads YSYEKL. This CDR3 is built from 17 residues. In nucleotides, the CDR3 is TGCGCCAGCAGCCAAGTTTGGGGACAGGAAAGCAATCAGCCCCAGCATTTT. This gives the protein CASSQVWGQESNQPQHF.

The rearrangement uses TRBV4-1 and TRBJ2-1; possibly TRBD1 for D (6 bases). The CDR3 length is 15 residues. Germline CDR1 MGHRA, CDR2 YSYEKL. V was clipped by 2 bases and J by 3 bases, with 11 bases between them. The CDR3 region has the DNA TGCGCCAGCAGCCAAATTGACAGGAACTACAATGAGCAGTTCTTC. It is translated as CASSQIDRNYNEQFF.

The V gene is TRBV28, the J gene TRBJ1-5, with D unclear. The germline V gene encodes CDR1 MDHEN and CDR2 SYDVKM. This CDR3 has 12 residues. V was shortened by 7 bases and J by 2 bases, with 6 bases between the two germline ends. The CDR3 DNA is TGTGCCAGCAAGGAGGGCAATCAGCCCCAGCATTTT. It encodes CASKEGNQPQHF. Looking up the rest from reference TRBV28 and TRBJ1-5 gives the full variable domain: DVKVTQSSRYLVKRTGEKVFLECVQDMDHENMFWYRQDPGLGLRLIYFSYDVKMKEKGDIPEGYSVSREKKERFSLILESASTNQTSMYLCASKEGNQPQHFGDGTRLSIL.

CDR3 coding DNA: TGTGCCAGCCAGGTCAGCCAGGGCACTGAAGCTTTCTTT. Its translation: CASQVSQGTEAFF. V usage is TRBV6-1 and J usage is TRBJ1-1; D may be TRBD1 (5 bases). The CDR3 covers 13 residues. V lost 8 bases and J lost 4, with 14 bases in between. CDR1 and CDR2 from the germline V gene are MNHNS and SASEGT.

The chain uses TRBV19 and TRBJ2-7; possibly TRBD1 for D (5 bases). Germline loops: CDR1 LNHDA, CDR2 SQIVND (reference sequence). This CDR3 is 15 amino acids long. V lost 1 base, J lost 5 bases, and 15 bases lay in between. CDR3 region: CASSIATGVPNEQYF. The CDR3, as DNA: TGTGCCAGTAGTATAGCAACAGGAGTCCCTAACGAGCAGTACTTC.

The chain is built from TRBV13 and TRBJ2-7, with 7 positions matching TRBD1. This CDR3 contains 18 residues. With V trimmed by 4 bases and J by 4 bases, 19 bases remained unmatched. Germline V CDR1 and CDR2: PRHDT, FYEKMQ (reference sequence). CDR3 DNA: TGTGCCAGCAGCTCGACAGGGCCTATCCTGGGGGCCTCTTACGAGCAGTACTTC. This encodes CASSSTGPILGASYEQYF.

The rearrangement links TRBV4-3 to TRBJ2-1, with TRBD2 identical over 11 bases. In germline, CDR1 is LGHNA, CDR2 YSLEER. The CDR3 runs to 18 residues. The V and J ends lost 0 bases and 4 bases, in that order; junction bases with no gene match: 8. The CDR3 region is CASSQEGLAGGLYNEQFF. CDR3 in DNA: TGCGCCAGCAGCCAAGAAGGGCTAGCGGGGGGTCTATACAATGAGCAGTTCTTC.

The chain has TRBV13 and TRBJ2-3; D unclear. CDR3 length: 15 amino acids. Germline V CDR1 and CDR2: PRHDT, FYEKMQ (reference sequence). The V end lost 5 bases, the J end lost 4 bases, and 16 bases lay between the germline ends. CDR3 in DNA: TGTGCCAGCAGCAGCCCTTCTCTAGTCCCAGATACGCAGTATTTT. It is translated as CASSSPSLVPDTQYF.

The chain couples TRBV11-1 to TRBJ2-7; weak D call: TRBD1 (6 bases). The CDR3 spans 12 residues. Germline-derived CDR1 and CDR2 are SGHAT and FQDESV (reference sequence). With 6 bases removed from V and 3 bases from J, the gap between germline ends came to 9 bases. This CDR3 is CASSPGVYEQYF. CDR3 sequence (DNA): TGTGCCAGCAGTCCAGGGGTCTACGAGCAGTACTTC.

The CDR3 loop is CASSQEGGPSSYNSPLHF. The CDR3 bases are TGTGCCAGCAGCCAAGAAGGAGGGCCCAGCTCCTATAATTCACCCCTCCACTTT. This chain joins TRBV4-2 and TRBJ1-6, with unresolved D. Germline V gene sequence: CDR1 LGHNA, CDR2 YNFKEQ. V was shortened by 0 bases and J by 0 bases, with 12 bases between the two germline ends. The CDR3 is made up of 18 amino acids.

The V gene is TRBV7-9, the J gene TRBJ2-7; TRBD2 matches 7 bases. CDR1 is SEHNR and CDR2 is FQNEAQ in the germline V gene (reference sequence). The CDR3 sequence is 16 residues long. V shed 2 bases and J 2 bases; nucleotides not matched to a gene: 9. CDR3 loop: CASSLSGAGVTYEQYF. For the CDR3, the DNA is TGTGCCAGCAGCTTAAGCGGGGCCGGGGTCACCTACGAGCAGTACTTC.

The chain has TRBV14 and TRBJ2-1; 7 nucleotides match TRBD2. Losses at the gene ends were 4 bases for V and 0 bases for J; bases not matched to a gene: 3. The germline V gene has CDR1 SGHDN and CDR2 FVKESK. The CDR3 has 15 amino acids. The CDR3 nucleotides read TGTGCCAGCAGCCCGCGGGGGTACTCCTACAATGAGCAGTTCTTC. It is translated as CASSPRGYSYNEQFF.

J is TRBJ1-5 and V is TRBV12-5; D unclear. The ends were cut back, 6 bases at V and 7 bases at J, with 7 bases in the middle. This CDR3 region has 11 residues. CDR1 and CDR2 (germline): LGHNT, FRNRAP. The CDR3, as DNA: TGTGCTAGTGGCCCCTCCCAGCCCCAGCATTTT. Its translation is CASGPSQPQHF.

The chain uses TRBV19 and TRBJ2-3; possible D gene TRBD1, 5 bases. CDR1 and CDR2 (germline): LNHDA, SQIVND (reference sequence). The V end lost 1 base, the J end lost 2 bases, and 16 bases lay between the germline ends. The CDR3 runs 17 residues. CDR3 in amino acids: CASSIGAKTAHTDTQYF. CDR3 nucleotide sequence: TGTGCCAGTAGTATAGGGGCCAAGACAGCGCACACAGATACGCAGTATTTT. Filled out from reference TRBV19 and TRBJ2-3, the complete variable domain reads DGGITQSPKYLFRKEGQNVTLSCEQNLNHDAMYWYRQDPGQGLRLIYYSQIVNDFQKGDIAEGYSVSREKKESFPLTVTSAQKNPTAFYLCASSIGAKTAHTDTQYFGPGTRLTVL.

This rearrangement joins TRBV5-4 to TRBJ1-2; possible D gene TRBD1, 5 bases. The germline V gene encodes CDR1 SGHNT and CDR2 YYREEE (reference sequence). Between the trimmed V and J ends, which lost 1 base and 2 bases, there was a span of 6 bases. This CDR3 is 13 amino acids long. CDR3 region: CASSLKGNYGYTF. CDR3 sequence (DNA): TGTGCCAGCAGCTTGAAGGGGAACTATGGCTACACCTTC.

V and J are TRBV27 and TRBJ2-7, with D possibly TRBD2 on 5 matching bases. The CDR3 runs to 13 residues. Trimming took 4 bases from V and 2 from J, leaving 9 bases between them. CDR1 is MNHEY and CDR2 is SMNVEV in the germline V gene (reference sequence). The CDR3 DNA sequence: TGTGCCAGCAGTTCAGGACTTACCTACGAGCAGTACTTC. Translated, it gives CASSSGLTYEQYF.

The genes are TRBV19 and TRBJ1-2; 9 nucleotides align to TRBD1. The V gene end was trimmed by 5 bases and the J gene end by 5 bases; junction bases not matched to a gene: 9. CDR3 size: 15 residues. The V gene's germline CDR1 is LNHDA and CDR2 SQIVND (reference sequence). The CDR3 DNA reads TGTGCCAGTAGTGCATCCCCGGGACAGGGTTATGGCTACACCTTC. Protein: CASSASPGQGYGYTF.

J is TRBJ1-2 and V is TRBV6-1, with 9 bases matching TRBD1. After removal of 3 bases from V and 5 bases from J, the junction contained 13 bases not matched to a gene. CDR1 is MNHNS and CDR2 is SASEGT in the germline V gene. CDR3 size: 17 residues. The CDR3 DNA sequence: TGTGCCAGCAGTGACCGGGACAGGGAATACCCCATTTATGGCTACACCTTC. Translating it yields CASSDRDREYPIYGYTF.